These 2 T cell receptor beta chains were sequenced from one sample in a study of T cells after posttransplantation cyclophosphamide. A marrow graft followed busulfan-fludarabine conditioning, with cyclophosphamide on days +3 and +4. Assay: immunoSEQ multiplex PCR; the TCRdb copy retains only in-frame clones and omits some. The sample lists 15,000 to 20,000 clones, 74% occurring once. Sequencing was performed on PBMCs, taken after an allogeneic stem cell transplant with post-transplant cyclophosphamide. Source of these receptors: a male patient in his thirties who received an allogeneic stem cell transplant from a related donor, was CMV-positive, and had acute GVHD only. Some T cells may be supplied by the graft donor.

J is TRBJ1-1 and V is TRBV7-9; perhaps TRBD1 as D (6 bases). The V end was cut by 8 bases, the J end by 3 bases, with 13 bases between. The CDR3 spans 13 residues. Germline V gene lookup returns CDR1 SEHNR and CDR2 FQNEAQ (reference sequence). CDR3 bases: TGTGCCAGCCGGGGGGCCTCTTACACTGAAGCTTTCTTT. Its protein is CASRGASYTEAFF.

The J gene is TRBJ1-6, the V gene TRBV2; no firm D call. The CDR3 totals 14 residues. V dropped 2 bases and J dropped 4 bases, with 6 bases sitting between them. Germline V gene data show CDR1 as SNHLY and CDR2 as FYNNEI. CDR3 sequence: CASSESRYNSPLHF. The CDR3 DNA follows: TGTGCCAGCAGTGAATCTCGGTATAATTCACCCCTCCACTTT.